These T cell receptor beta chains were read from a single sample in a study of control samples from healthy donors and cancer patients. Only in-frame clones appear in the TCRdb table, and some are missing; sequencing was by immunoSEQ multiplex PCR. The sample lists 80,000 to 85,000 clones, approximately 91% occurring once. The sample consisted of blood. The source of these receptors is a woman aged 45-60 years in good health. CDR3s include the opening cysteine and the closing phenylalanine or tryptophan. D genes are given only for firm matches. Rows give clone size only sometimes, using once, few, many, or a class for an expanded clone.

CDR3 DNA: TGTGCCAGCAGTGAGCAGGGACCCTCTGGGGCCAACGTCCTGACTTTC
CDR3 protein: CASSEQGPSGANVLTF
V gene: TRBV2
clone size: -
D gene: -
J gene: TRBJ2-6

CDR3 DNA: TGTGCCAGCAGCGTAGACGGGACAGGGACTTATAACTTC
CDR3 protein: CASSVDGTGTYNF
V gene: TRBV9
clone size: -
D gene: TRBD1
J gene: TRBJ1-2

CDR3 DNA: TGCAGCGCCGGGACCGAAAACTATGGCTACACCTTC
CDR3 protein: CSAGTENYGYTF
V gene: TRBV29-1
clone size: -
D gene: -
J gene: TRBJ1-2

CDR3 DNA: TGTGCCAGCAGCCAAGGGTCAGGTGTCGGCTACACCTTC
CDR3 protein: CASSQGSGVGYTF
V gene: TRBV3-1/TRBV3-2
clone size: -
D gene: -
J gene: TRBJ1-2

CDR3 DNA: TGTGCCAGCACGGGGTGGGGGAACACCGGGGAGCTGTTTTTT
CDR3 protein: CASTGWGNTGELFF
V gene: TRBV5-5
clone size: -
D gene: -
J gene: TRBJ2-2

CDR3 DNA: TGTGCAAGTCGCCGAAGGGACAGGGCCACAGATACGCAGTATTTT
CDR3 protein: CASRRRDRATDTQYF
V gene: TRBV12-2
clone size: -
D gene: -
J gene: TRBJ2-3

CDR3 DNA: TGTGCCTGGAGTGTACAACTTAGCACAGATACGCAGTATTTT
CDR3 protein: CAWSVQLSTDTQYF
V gene: TRBV30
clone size: -
D gene: -
J gene: TRBJ2-3

CDR3 DNA: TGCGCCAGCAGCCAAACTGGGGGGTTGTCCACAGATACGCAGTATTTT
CDR3 protein: CASSQTGGLSTDTQYF
V gene: TRBV4-1
clone size: -
D gene: -
J gene: TRBJ2-3

CDR3 DNA: TGCAGCGTTGTCAAGGGGGACTATGGCTACACCTTC
CDR3 protein: CSVVKGDYGYTF
V gene: TRBV29-1
clone size: -
D gene: -
J gene: TRBJ1-2

CDR3 DNA: TGCGCCAGCAGCACGGGGAGTAAATACTACGAGCAGTACTTC
CDR3 protein: CASSTGSKYYEQYF
V gene: TRBV5-1
clone size: -
D gene: -
J gene: TRBJ2-7

CDR3 DNA: TGCGCCAGCAGCTTGAGGCGGGCAGCGAACCTCGGGGATACGCAGTATTTT
CDR3 protein: CASSLRRAANLGDTQYF
V gene: TRBV5-1
clone size: -
D gene: -
J gene: TRBJ2-3

CDR3 DNA: TGTGCCAGCGGAAACGACTGGAACACTGAAGCTTTCTTT
CDR3 protein: CASGNDWNTEAFF
V gene: TRBV6-5
clone size: -
D gene: -
J gene: TRBJ1-1

CDR3 DNA: TGTGCCAGCAGGAGGGACAGGGCTTCTCACTATGGCTACACCTTC
CDR3 protein: CASRRDRASHYGYTF
V gene: TRBV6-5
clone size: -
D gene: TRBD1
J gene: TRBJ1-2

CDR3 DNA: TGTGCCAGCTCACCAATGGGGGGCGTCGTAGGCGAGCAGTACTTC
CDR3 protein: CASSPMGGVVGEQYF
V gene: TRBV18
clone size: -
D gene: -
J gene: TRBJ2-7

CDR3 DNA: TGTGCCAGTAGTATCTCAGTTGGGGACGGAAAACTGTTTTTT
CDR3 protein: CASSISVGDGKLFF
V gene: TRBV19
clone size: -
D gene: -
J gene: TRBJ1-4

CDR3 DNA: TGTGCCAGCCGGGACAGGGGGCGGCCTACTATCGGCTACACCTTC
CDR3 protein: CASRDRGRPTIGYTF
V gene: TRBV2
clone size: -
D gene: TRBD1
J gene: TRBJ1-2

CDR3 DNA: TGTGCCAGCATAGATCAGGTGGTGGGTGGAAAACTGTTTTTT
CDR3 protein: CASIDQVVGGKLFF
V gene: TRBV6-5
clone size: once
D gene: -
J gene: TRBJ1-4